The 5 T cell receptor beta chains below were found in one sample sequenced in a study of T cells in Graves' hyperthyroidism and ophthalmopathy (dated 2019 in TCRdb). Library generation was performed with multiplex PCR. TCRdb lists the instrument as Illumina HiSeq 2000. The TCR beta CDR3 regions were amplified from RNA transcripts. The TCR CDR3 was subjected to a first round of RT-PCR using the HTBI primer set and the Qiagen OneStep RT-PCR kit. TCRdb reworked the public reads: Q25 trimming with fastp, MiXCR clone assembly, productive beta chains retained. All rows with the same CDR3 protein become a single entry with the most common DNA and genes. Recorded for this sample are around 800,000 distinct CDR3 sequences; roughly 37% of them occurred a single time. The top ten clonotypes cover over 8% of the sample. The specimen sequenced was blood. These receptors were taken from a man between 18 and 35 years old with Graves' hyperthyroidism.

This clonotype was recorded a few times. The CDR3 DNA reads as TGCAGTGCTAGTTCGGACCGATCGTATAGCAATCAGCCCCAGCATTTT. Translating it yields CSASSDRSYSNQPQHF. The genes are TRBV20-1 and TRBJ1-5; D gene unclear. The CDR3 has 16 residues. The V end lost 3 bases, the J end lost 0 bases, and 15 bases lay between the germline ends. The germline CDR1 and CDR2 sequences are DFQATT and SNEGSKA (reference sequence).

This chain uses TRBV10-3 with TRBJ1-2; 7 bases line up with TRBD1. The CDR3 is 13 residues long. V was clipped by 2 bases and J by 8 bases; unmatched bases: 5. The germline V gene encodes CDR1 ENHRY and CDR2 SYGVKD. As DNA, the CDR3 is TGTGCCATCAGTGAGGACAGGGAGAAGGGCTACACCTTC. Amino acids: CAISEDREKGYTF.

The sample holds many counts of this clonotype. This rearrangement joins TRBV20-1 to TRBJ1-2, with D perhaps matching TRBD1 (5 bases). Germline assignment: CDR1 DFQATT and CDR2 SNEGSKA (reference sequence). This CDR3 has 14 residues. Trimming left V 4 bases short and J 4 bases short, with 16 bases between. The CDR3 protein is CSAKRDGQPYGYTF. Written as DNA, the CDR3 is TGCAGTGCTAAAAGGGACGGTCAGCCCTATGGCTACACCTTC.

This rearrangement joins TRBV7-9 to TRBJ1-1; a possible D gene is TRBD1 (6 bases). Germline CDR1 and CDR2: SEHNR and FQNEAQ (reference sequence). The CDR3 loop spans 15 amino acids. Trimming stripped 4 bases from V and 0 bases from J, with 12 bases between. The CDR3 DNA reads TGTGCCAGCAGCTGGGGGGGGGGCATGAACACTGAAGCTTTCTTT. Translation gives CASSWGGGMNTEAFF.

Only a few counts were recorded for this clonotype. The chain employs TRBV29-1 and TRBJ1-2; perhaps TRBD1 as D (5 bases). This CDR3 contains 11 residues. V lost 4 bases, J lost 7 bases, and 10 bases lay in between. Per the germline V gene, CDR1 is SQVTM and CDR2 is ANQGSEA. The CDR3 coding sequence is TGCAGCGTTGTAACCCAGGGTGGCTACACCTTC. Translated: CSVVTQGGYTF. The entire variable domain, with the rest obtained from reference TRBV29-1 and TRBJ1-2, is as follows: SAVISQKPSRDICQRGTSLTIQCQVDSQVTMMFWYRQQPGQSLTLIATANQGSEATYESGFVIDKFPISRPNLTFSTLTVSNMSPEDSSIYLCSVVTQGGYTFGSGTRLTVV.